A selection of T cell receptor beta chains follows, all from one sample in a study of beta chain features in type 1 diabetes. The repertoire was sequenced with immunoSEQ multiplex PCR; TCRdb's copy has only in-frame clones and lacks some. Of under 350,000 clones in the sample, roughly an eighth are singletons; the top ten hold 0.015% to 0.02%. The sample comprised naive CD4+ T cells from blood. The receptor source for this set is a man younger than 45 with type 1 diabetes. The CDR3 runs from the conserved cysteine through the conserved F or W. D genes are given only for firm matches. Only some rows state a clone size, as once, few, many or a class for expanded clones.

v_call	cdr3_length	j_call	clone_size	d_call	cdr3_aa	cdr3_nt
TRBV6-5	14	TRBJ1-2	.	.	CASSLGVFNYGYTF	TGTGCCAGCAGTTTAGGGGTATTTAACTATGGCTACACCTTC
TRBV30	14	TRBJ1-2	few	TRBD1	CAWSTLTGGYGYTF	TGTGCCTGGAGCACTCTCACAGGGGGCTATGGCTACACCTTC
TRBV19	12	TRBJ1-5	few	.	CASRSSNQPQHF	TGTGCCAGTAGGAGTAGCAATCAGCCCCAGCATTTT
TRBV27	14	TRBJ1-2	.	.	CASSGTGGFRGYTF	TGTGCCAGCAGTGGTACCGGGGGTTTCCGTGGCTACACCTTC
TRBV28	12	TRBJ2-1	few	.	CASSPNYNEQFF	TGTGCCAGCAGTCCCAACTACAATGAGCAGTTCTTC
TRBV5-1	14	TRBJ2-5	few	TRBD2	CASSLSGRKETQYF	TGCGCCAGCAGCCTTAGCGGGAGAAAAGAGACCCAGTACTTC
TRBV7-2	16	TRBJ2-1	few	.	CASSSGQPMQYNEQFF	TGTGCCAGCAGCTCGGGACAACCGATGCAATACAATGAGCAGTTCTTC
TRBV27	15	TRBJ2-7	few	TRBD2	CASITEGLHSYEQYF	TGTGCCAGCATTACTGAGGGACTACACTCCTACGAGCAGTACTTC
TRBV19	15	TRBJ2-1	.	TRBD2	CASATGLAANNEQFF	TGTGCCAGCGCCACGGGACTAGCGGCGAACAATGAGCAGTTCTTC
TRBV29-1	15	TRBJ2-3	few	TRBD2	CSVTGTSGKADTQYF	TGCAGCGTCACCGGGACTAGCGGGAAAGCAGATACGCAGTATTTT
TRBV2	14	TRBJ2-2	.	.	CASRGRPNTGELFF	TGTGCCAGCAGGGGCAGGCCGAACACCGGGGAGCTGTTTTTT
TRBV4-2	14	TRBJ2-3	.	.	CASSPDTPFYTQYF	TGTGCCAGCAGCCCGGACACCCCCTTCTATACGCAGTATTTT
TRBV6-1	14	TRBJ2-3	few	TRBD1	CASKQGQSTDTQYF	TGTGCCAGCAAACAGGGACAGTCCACAGATACGCAGTATTTT
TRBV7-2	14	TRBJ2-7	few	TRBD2	CASSFSGSSYEQYF	TGTGCCAGCAGCTTTAGCGGGAGCTCCTACGAGCAGTACTTC
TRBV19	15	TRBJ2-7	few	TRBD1	CASSNSGTGNYEQYF	TGTGCCAGTAGTAACTCCGGGACAGGGAATTACGAGCAGTACTTC
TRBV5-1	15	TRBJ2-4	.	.	CASSYGQQPLNIQYF	TGCGCCAGCAGCTACGGACAGCAACCTTTAAACATTCAGTACTTC
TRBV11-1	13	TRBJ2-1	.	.	CASSLLRNNEQFF	TGTGCCAGCAGCCTCCTCAGGAACAATGAGCAGTTCTTC
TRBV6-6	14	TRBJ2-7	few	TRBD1	CASSVGTGSYEQYF	TGTGCCAGCAGTGTCGGGACAGGGTCTTACGAGCAGTACTTC
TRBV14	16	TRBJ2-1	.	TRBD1	CASSQQRRGLYNEQFF	TGTGCCAGCAGCCAACAGCGAAGGGGGCTATACAATGAGCAGTTCTTC
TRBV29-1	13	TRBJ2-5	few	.	CSSSPGVQETQYF	TGCAGCTCCTCACCCGGGGTCCAAGAGACCCAGTACTTC
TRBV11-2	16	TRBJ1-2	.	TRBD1	CASSAPRDRDNYGYTF	TGTGCCAGCAGCGCCCCCCGGGACAGGGACAACTATGGCTACACCTTC
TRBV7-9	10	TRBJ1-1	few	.	CASSSAEAFF	TGTGCCAGCAGCTCCGCTGAAGCTTTCTTT
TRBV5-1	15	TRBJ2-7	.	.	CASSFLSDGGLEQYF	TGCGCCAGCAGCTTCCTTTCGGACGGGGGGCTCGAGCAGTACTTC
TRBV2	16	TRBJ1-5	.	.	CASRSYLQGANQPQHF	TGTGCCAGCCGATCTTACCTACAGGGCGCCAATCAGCCCCAGCATTTT
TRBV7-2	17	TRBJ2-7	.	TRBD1	CASSLTHPGQGLGEQYF	TGTGCCAGCAGCTTAACCCACCCGGGACAGGGGCTGGGCGAGCAGTACTTC
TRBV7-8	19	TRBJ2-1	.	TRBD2	CASSYAPFISGREYNEQFF	TGTGCCAGCAGCTATGCTCCTTTTATTAGCGGGAGGGAGTACAATGAGCAGTTCTTC
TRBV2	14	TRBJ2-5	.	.	CASSSRTDQETQYF	TGTGCCAGCAGTTCAAGGACTGATCAAGAGACCCAGTACTTC